A single sample gave rise to the 19 T cell receptor beta chains below, sequenced in a study of OX40 agonist ivuxolimab in advanced cancers. Measured with immunoSEQ multiplex PCR; TCRdb has only the in-frame clones, and not every one. The table lists roughly 86,000 clones, 90% to 95% of them singletons, with more than 0.95% in the top ten. Material: CD4+ or CD8+ T cells sorted from blood, obtained in a trial of the OX40 agonist ivuxolimab. All receptors derive from an adult with an advanced solid tumor such as melanoma, head and neck, liver or kidney cancer.

The chain has TRBV5-1 and TRBJ2-1; D is possibly TRBD1 (6 bases). Germline CDR1 reads SGHRS; CDR2 reads YFSETQ. The V gene lost 4 bases and the J gene lost 0 bases, with 8 bases spanning the gap. The CDR3 covers 14 residues. This chain's CDR3 is CASSPGDSYNEQFF. CDR3 bases: TGCGCCAGCAGCCCAGGGGACTCCTACAATGAGCAGTTCTTC.

V and J are TRBV29-1 and TRBJ1-4, with unresolved D. Trimming took off 6 bases at V and 0 bases at J, with 11 bases between the two ends. This CDR3 is 14 amino acids long. Germline V CDR1 and CDR2: SQVTM, ANQGSEA. CDR3 sequence: CSVKEGTTNEKLFF. In DNA, the CDR3 is TGCAGCGTAAAAGAGGGTACAACTAATGAAAAACTGTTTTTT. Full variable domain (remainder filled in from reference TRBV29-1 and TRBJ1-4): SAVISQKPSRDICQRGTSLTIQCQVDSQVTMMFWYRQQPGQSLTLIATANQGSEATYESGFVIDKFPISRPNLTFSTLTVSNMSPEDSSIYLCSVKEGTTNEKLFFGSGTQLSVL.

The gene calls are TRBV19 and TRBJ1-5; TRBD1 matches at 10 bases. The CDR3 is made up of 16 amino acids. The junction had 8 bases not matched to a gene; V was cut back by 0 bases and J by 9 bases. Germline CDR1 reads LNHDA; CDR2 reads SQIVND (reference sequence). The CDR3 region has the DNA TGTGCCAGTAGTATAGACCAAAGGGACAGGGGTCGGCCCCAGCATTTT. Translation: CASSIDQRDRGRPQHF.

J is TRBJ1-2 and V is TRBV4-1; perhaps TRBD1 as D (5 bases). The CDR3 is 15 residues long. With 4 bases removed from V and 2 bases from J, the gap between germline ends came to 14 bases. From germline, CDR1 is MGHRA and CDR2 YSYEKL. CDR3 DNA sequence: TGCGCCAGCAGCCTGGACGGGGCGGAAAACTATGGCTACACCTTC. The encoded protein is CASSLDGAENYGYTF.

V is TRBV30 and J is TRBJ2-2; 12 bases map to TRBD2. CDR1 and CDR2 from the germline V gene are GTSNPN and SVGIG (reference sequence). The trim removed 5 bases at V and 6 bases at J, leaving 1 base unmatched. The CDR3 is 13 amino acids. The CDR3 spells CAWLAGGPGELFF. The CDR3 DNA reads as TGTGCCTGGCTAGCGGGAGGGCCCGGGGAGCTGTTTTTT. Full variable domain (rest looked up from reference TRBV30 and TRBJ2-2): SQTIHQWPATLVQPVGSPLSLECTVEGTSNPNLYWYRQAAGRGLQLLFYSVGIGQISSEVPQNLSASRPQDRQFILSSKKLLLSDSGFYLCAWLAGGPGELFFGEGSRLTVL.

The V call is TRBV5-5, the J call TRBJ2-7; 8 bases are shared with TRBD1. The CDR3 is made up of 12 amino acids. With V trimmed by 5 bases and J by 6 bases, 4 bases remained unmatched. Germline CDR1 is SGHKS and CDR2 is YYEKEE (reference sequence). The CDR3 here is CASRPQGGEQYF. CDR3 nucleotides: TGTGCCAGCAGACCACAGGGGGGCGAGCAGTACTTC.

This chain connects TRBV28 to TRBJ1-1; the D is unclear. Germline loops: CDR1 MDHEN, CDR2 SYDVKM. The CDR3 has 11 residues. The germline V and J ends were trimmed by 2 bases and 5 bases, with 3 bases remaining between them. CDR3 sequence (DNA): TGTGCCAGCAGTTTAAGAACTGAAGCTTTCTTT. This encodes CASSLRTEAFF.

This chain links TRBV9 with TRBJ2-2, with TRBD2 identical over 11 bases. The J segment lost 3 bases and the V segment lost 6 bases, leaving 7 bases of the junction unmatched. CDR1 is SGDLS, CDR2 YYNGEE, per germline. The CDR3 loop spans 16 amino acids. The CDR3 nucleotides read TGTGCCAGCACCAAGATGGGACTAGCGGACACCGGGGAGCTGTTTTTT. Residues: CASTKMGLADTGELFF.

This chain joins TRBV11-3 and TRBJ1-2; D is uncertain. Trimming cost V 5 bases and J 8 bases, with 15 bases left between them. Germline values: CDR1 SGHNT, CDR2 YENEEA. The CDR3 spans 13 residues. The CDR3 coding sequence is TGTGCCAGCAGCCGCGACCCCGGGCGCGGCTACACCTTC. This translates into CASSRDPGRGYTF.

The chain joins TRBV7-8 to TRBJ2-5; possible D gene TRBD2, 6 bases. V lost 3 bases, J lost 5 bases, and 10 bases lay in between. Germline V lookup: CDR1 SGHVS, CDR2 FQNEAQ. The CDR3 has 13 residues. In DNA form, the CDR3 reads TGTGCCAGCAGCTTCGCGGGGACTGAGACCCAGTACTTC. Translating it yields CASSFAGTETQYF.

This chain uses TRBV5-4 with TRBJ1-2, with 10 bases identical to TRBD1. CDR3 length: 14 amino acids. V gave up 1 base and J gave up 8 bases; unmatched junction bases: 5. Germline-derived CDR1 and CDR2 are SGHNT and YYREEE (reference sequence). The CDR3 is CASSLPGQGRGYTF. CDR3 sequence (DNA): TGTGCCAGCAGCTTGCCGGGACAGGGGCGAGGCTACACCTTC.

About this clone: Sequence at one end of the junction differs from germline and may be a read error. The rearrangement uses TRBV7-9 and TRBJ1-2; unclear D gene. Germline lookup yields CDR1 SEHNR and CDR2 FQNEAQ (reference sequence). The CDR3 consists of 12 residues. The CDR3 region has the DNA TGTGCCAGCAACTTAGATTACTATGGCTACACCTTC. It codes for CASNLDYYGYTF.

J is TRBJ1-3 and V is TRBV9, with no clear D. Per the germline V gene, CDR1 is SGDLS and CDR2 is YYNGEE. V gave up 0 bases and J gave up 1 base, with 8 bases separating them. The CDR3 spans 15 residues. The CDR3, as DNA: TGTGCCAGCAGCGTAGATTCGGGGTCTGGAAACACCATATATTTT. Translation gives CASSVDSGSGNTIYF.

The chain links TRBV5-6 to TRBJ2-1, with no clear D. The V gene lost 1 base and the J gene lost 8 bases, with 4 bases spanning the gap. This CDR3 has 11 residues. Looked up from germline, CDR1 is SGHDT and CDR2 is YYEEEE. CDR3 protein: CASSLWDEQFF. DNA of the CDR3: TGTGCCAGCAGCTTGTGGGATGAGCAGTTCTTC.

The rearrangement joins TRBV10-3 to TRBJ2-3; 13 bases are a match to TRBD2. The V gene's germline CDR1 is ENHRY and CDR2 SYGVKD. V was clipped by 5 bases and J by 2 bases; unmatched bases: 7. This CDR3 contains 17 residues. As DNA, the CDR3 is TGTGCCATCAGTAAAGGACTAGCGGGAGACCTCACAGATACGCAGTATTTT. Protein product: CAISKGLAGDLTDTQYF.

This chain uses TRBV5-4 with TRBJ2-7; D may match TRBD1 or TRBD2 (5 bases each). CDR1 is SGHNT and CDR2 is YYREEE in the germline V gene (reference sequence). This CDR3 comprises 13 residues. V shed 4 bases and J shed 4 bases, with 12 bases lying between them. The CDR3 protein is CASSSGQDYEQYF. DNA for the CDR3: TGTGCCAGCAGCAGCGGACAAGATTACGAGCAGTACTTC.

This chain links TRBV10-1 with TRBJ1-5; D is uncertain. Looked up from germline, CDR1 is WNHNN and CDR2 is SYGVQD (reference sequence). V lost 0 bases, J lost 0 bases, and 9 bases lay in between. The CDR3 consists of 16 residues. This chain's CDR3 is CASSESKGYSNQPQHF. The CDR3 coding sequence is TGCGCCAGCAGTGAGTCTAAGGGCTATAGCAATCAGCCCCAGCATTTT.

The V call is TRBV7-9, the J call TRBJ1-2, with D possibly being TRBD1 (5 bases). The CDR3 is 14 amino acids. Germline V gives CDR1 SEHNR, CDR2 FQNEAQ (reference sequence). V lost 5 bases to trimming and J lost 8 bases, with 18 bases between them. CDR3 nucleotides: TGTGCCAGCAGCCCCCTGGCGGTGAAGGGGGGCTACACCTTC. This translates into CASSPLAVKGGYTF.

The chain is built from TRBV5-4 and TRBJ1-1; 9 bases align to TRBD1. V lost 4 bases and J lost 9; bases outside the gene matches: 10. Germline CDR1 is SGHNT and CDR2 is YYREEE (reference sequence). The CDR3 is made up of 14 amino acids. CDR3 in amino acids: CASSLDRGSRKAFF. The CDR3 nucleotides read TGTGCCAGCAGCCTTGACAGGGGGAGTCGGAAAGCTTTCTTT.